This T cell receptor beta chain was captured in a study of identical twins. TCRdb reprocessed the 5' RACE reads with MiXCR, giving one entry per CDR3 protein. Among 450,000 to 500,000 distinct CDR3 sequences listed, roughly an eighth were seen once. The CDR3 sequence is 10 residues long. With V trimmed by 11 bases and J by 6 bases, 3 bases remained unmatched. The V gene's germline CDR1 is SGHAT and CDR2 FQNNGV. This clonotype was picked up a small number of times. The same sample was also used in a study of yellow fever vaccine responses in identical twins.

Specimen: CD4+ T cells sorted from blood. The receptor was derived from a woman between 18 and 30 years old in good health. V gene TRBV11-2 combines with J gene TRBJ2-7; TRBD2 matches at 8 bases. The CDR3 protein is CASGGGEQYF. CDR3 in DNA: TGTGCCTCGGGGGGGGGCGAGCAGTACTTC.